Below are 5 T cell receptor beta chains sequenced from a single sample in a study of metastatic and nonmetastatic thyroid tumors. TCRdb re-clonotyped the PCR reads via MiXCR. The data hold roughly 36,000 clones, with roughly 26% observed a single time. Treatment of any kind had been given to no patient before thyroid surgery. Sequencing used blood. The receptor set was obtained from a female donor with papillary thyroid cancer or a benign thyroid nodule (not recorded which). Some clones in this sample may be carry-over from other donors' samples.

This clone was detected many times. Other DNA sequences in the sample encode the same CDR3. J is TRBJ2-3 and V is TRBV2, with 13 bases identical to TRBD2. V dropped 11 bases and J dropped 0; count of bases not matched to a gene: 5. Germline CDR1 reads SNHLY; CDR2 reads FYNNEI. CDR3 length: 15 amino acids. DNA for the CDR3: TGTGCCTCAGGACTAGCGGGGGTGAGCACAGATACGCAGTATTTT. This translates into CASGLAGVSTDTQYF.

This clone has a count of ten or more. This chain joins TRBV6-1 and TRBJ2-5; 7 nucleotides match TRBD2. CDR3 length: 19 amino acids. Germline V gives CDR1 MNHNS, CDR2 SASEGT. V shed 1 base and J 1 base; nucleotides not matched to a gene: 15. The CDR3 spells CASSEEGLSGWGGQETQYF. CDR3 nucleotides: TGTGCCAGCAGTGAAGAGGGGCTGAGCGGGTGGGGGGGCCAAGAGACCCAGTACTTC.

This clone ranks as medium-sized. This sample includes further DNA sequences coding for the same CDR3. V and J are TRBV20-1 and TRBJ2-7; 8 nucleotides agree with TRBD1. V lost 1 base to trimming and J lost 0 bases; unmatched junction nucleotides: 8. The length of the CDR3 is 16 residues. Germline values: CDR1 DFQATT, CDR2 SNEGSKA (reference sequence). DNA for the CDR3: TGCAGTGCTAGAGCACCGGGACAGGACTTCTCCTACGAGCAGTACTTC. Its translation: CSARAPGQDFSYEQYF.

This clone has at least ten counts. CDR3 DNA sequence: TGTGCCAGCAGCTTAGATGAGGGGCAGCCCCAGCATTTT. This translates into CASSLDEGQPQHF. The genes are TRBV7-9 and TRBJ1-5, with a tentative D call TRBD1 (5 bases). Trimming took 1 base from V and 7 from J, leaving 8 bases between them. CDR1 SEHNR and CDR2 FQNEAQ come from the germline V gene (reference sequence). CDR3 length: 13 residues.

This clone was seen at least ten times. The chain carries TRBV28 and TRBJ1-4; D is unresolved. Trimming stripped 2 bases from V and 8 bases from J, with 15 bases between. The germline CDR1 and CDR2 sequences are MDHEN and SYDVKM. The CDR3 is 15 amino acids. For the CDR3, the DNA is TGTGCCAGCAGTTTAACCGGGCCAGTAAGGGAAAAACTGTTTTTT. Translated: CASSLTGPVREKLFF.